This note documents a single T cell receptor beta chain sequence. The antigen remains unidentified. These data belong to a study of graft-versus-host responses after intestinal transplantation. Background on the study: Recipients underwent multivisceral, liver-intestinal, or isolated intestinal transplants. After anti-thymocyte globulin induction, recipients took tacrolimus and steroids for three to four years.

Only in-frame clones appear in the TCRdb table, and some are missing; sequencing was by immunoSEQ multiplex PCR. The sample gives some 80,000 clones, around 93% of which show up once; 7.6% is in the top ten. Germline trimming cut 3 bases from V and 7 bases from J; bases unmatched to any gene: 6. CDR1 LNHDA and CDR2 SQIVND come from the germline V gene (reference sequence). The CDR3 sequence is 15 residues long. Study results and caveats: GvH clones surfaced in recipient marrow, some emerging earlier in ileum or blood.

The TCR sequence derives from a human donor who was the organ donor for an intestinal transplant. The chain carries TRBV19 and TRBJ2-1; 10 positions agree with TRBD1. The sample was unstimulated CD8+ T cells sorted from spleen or lymph node cells, taken before transplant. The CDR3 coding sequence is TGTGCCAGTAGTATGACGGACAGGGGGGAGAATGAGCAGTTCTTC. Translated: CASSMTDRGENEQFF.